This T cell receptor (beta chain) was sequenced in a study of cytomegalovirus exposure and HLA in healthy donors. Findings and caveats of the study: A later analysis linked a missense variant in DCLRE1C to the trimming of TCR beta V and J genes. In vitro work confirmed that a few CMV-associated chains recognize CMV antigens. An analysis that was carried out later associated 16,951 TCR beta sequences with HLA alleles at 0.05 false discovery rate. Researchers reported in a later analysis that common viral pathogens appeared linked to several top clusters.

Germline assignment: CDR1 ENHRY and CDR2 SYGVKD. The CDR3 loop spans 12 amino acids. The ends were cut back, 8 bases at V and 6 bases at J, with 11 bases in the middle. PCR amplification relied on 60 Vbeta primers (plus 13 Jbeta primers). Clones were read by immunoSEQ multiplex PCR, and TCRdb kept only the in-frame ones, dropping some. The table includes about 160,000 clones, 65% to 70% detected once. Regarding this clone: What it recognizes is unknown.

Sequencing was carried out using PBMCs. This clonotype originated in a woman between 18 and 29 years old in good health and CMV-seropositive. V is TRBV10-3 and J is TRBJ1-5; D remains unclear. The CDR3 sequence: CAIGEAFQPQHF. The CDR3 DNA follows: TGTGCCATCGGGGAGGCATTTCAGCCCCAGCATTTT.